This entry lists 22 T cell receptor beta chains sequenced from one sample in a study of control samples from healthy donors and cancer patients. This table comes from immunoSEQ multiplex PCR, and its TCRdb copy is limited to in-frame clones, with some not included. The repertoire holds around 25,000 clones, with roughly 90% as singletons. The sample taken for sequencing was PBMCs. Source of these receptors: a man in his fifties or sixties with lung cancer.

The chain recombines TRBV18 with TRBJ1-5; D is unresolved. Germline V CDR1 and CDR2: KGHSH, LQKENI. The CDR3 is 14 amino acids. The V end was cut by 0 bases, the J end by 1 base, with 4 bases between. In nucleotides, the CDR3 is TGTGCCAGCTCACCACCGAGCAGCAATCAGCCCCAGCATTTT. Residues: CASSPPSSNQPQHF.

This clone was observed once. The chain combines TRBV18 with TRBJ2-6; D assignment may be TRBD1 or TRBD2 (5 bases each). Trimming pared 2 bases from V and 0 bases from J, leaving 8 bases between. The CDR3 runs 16 residues. Per the germline V gene, CDR1 is KGHSH and CDR2 is LQKENI. In nucleotides, the CDR3 is TGTGCCAGCTCACCAATGGGGGTCTCTGGGGCCAACGTCCTGACTTTC. This encodes CASSPMGVSGANVLTF.

This CDR3 reads CASSLERYNSPLHF. In DNA form, the CDR3 reads TGTGCCAGCAGTTTGGAAAGGTATAATTCACCCCTCCACTTT. This chain uses TRBV27 with TRBJ1-6; D unclear. Germline lookup yields CDR1 MNHEY and CDR2 SMNVEV (reference sequence). Trimming pared 3 bases from V and 4 bases from J, leaving 7 bases between. The CDR3 has 14 amino acids.

The chain uses TRBV6-5 and TRBJ2-7, with TRBD1 matching 9 bases. Germline lookup yields CDR1 MNHEY and CDR2 SVGAGI. The ends lost 11 bases at V and 5 bases at J; junction bases unmatched: 7. The CDR3 runs to 12 residues. The CDR3 nucleotides read TGTGCCGTTGTGGACAGGGGCAACGAGCAGTACTTC. As protein: CAVVDRGNEQYF.

CDR3 region: CASSLYESPRLNQPQHF. The CDR3 DNA follows: TGTGCCAGCAGTTTATATGAAAGTCCCAGGCTAAATCAGCCCCAGCATTTT. The chain uses TRBV28 and TRBJ1-5, with D unresolved. The CDR3 is 17 residues long. Looked up from germline, CDR1 is MDHEN and CDR2 is SYDVKM. Trimming left V 1 base short and J 4 bases short, with 17 bases between.

The V and J genes are TRBV12-3 or TRBV12-4 and TRBJ2-1, with D unclear. There are 13 residues in the CDR3. Trimming took off 5 bases at V and 9 bases at J, with 14 bases between the two ends. The CDR3 region is CASSPENAREQFF. The CDR3 DNA reads TGTGCCAGCAGTCCAGAAAATGCCCGTGAGCAGTTCTTC.

The chain has TRBV7-8 and TRBJ1-1; the D gene is possibly TRBD1 (6 bases). Germline V CDR1 and CDR2: SGHVS, FQNEAQ. Trimming shortened V by 3 bases and J by 5 bases, and 10 bases separated the two germline ends. This CDR3 is 13 amino acids long. CDR3 bases: TGTGCCAGCAGCTTCACAGGGATAACTGAAGCTTTCTTT. Translation: CASSFTGITEAFF.

This rearrangement joins TRBV27 to TRBJ2-2, with D perhaps matching TRBD1 (7 bases). This CDR3 comprises 17 residues. V dropped 0 bases and J dropped 0 bases, with 11 bases sitting between them. The germline CDR1 and CDR2 sequences are MNHEY and SMNVEV (reference sequence). This CDR3 is CASSLSGRGANTGELFF. The CDR3, as DNA: TGTGCCAGCAGTTTATCGGGCAGGGGGGCGAACACCGGGGAGCTGTTTTTT.

The genes are TRBV19 and TRBJ1-1; TRBD1 might be the D (5 bases). V lost 9 bases and J 6 bases, leaving 20 bases between the germline ends. The CDR3 is 14 residues long. Germline lookup yields CDR1 LNHDA and CDR2 SQIVND (reference sequence). The CDR3, as DNA: TGTGCCAGCCATTCCTCCTCCAGGGTCTCTGAAGCTTTCTTT. Translation gives CASHSSSRVSEAFF.

This clone occurred a few times. This sequence joins TRBV4-3 and TRBJ2-1; 10 nucleotides line up with TRBD1. The V gene end was trimmed by 4 bases and the J gene end by 4 bases; junction bases not matched to a gene: 4. CDR1 and CDR2 from the germline V gene are LGHNA and YSLEER. CDR3 length: 15 residues. The CDR3 DNA reads TGCGCCAGCAGCCTCGGACAGGGGGGATACAATGAGCAGTTCTTC. It translates to CASSLGQGGYNEQFF.

The chain employs TRBV10-3 and TRBJ1-1, with D perhaps TRBD1 (5 bases). Trimming took 10 bases from V and 1 from J, leaving 16 bases between them. The CDR3 is made up of 14 amino acids. From germline, CDR1 is ENHRY and CDR2 SYGVKD. In DNA, the CDR3 is TGTGCCACCCTAGGGCAGGGAAAGAACACTGAAGCTTTCTTT. Protein product: CATLGQGKNTEAFF.

The chain combines TRBV12-3 or TRBV12-4 with TRBJ1-3; no clear D. Trimming shortened V by 5 bases and J by 3 bases, and 5 bases separated the two germline ends. The CDR3 extends over 12 amino acids. For the CDR3, the DNA is TGTGCCAGCAGTCGTAGTGGAAACACCATATATTTT. Translated: CASSRSGNTIYF.

V is TRBV5-5 and J is TRBJ1-5; D gene uncertain. Germline CDR1 reads SGHKS; CDR2 reads YYEKEE (reference sequence). V lost 1 base to trimming and J lost 7 bases, with 9 bases between them. The CDR3 sequence is 13 residues long. CDR3 DNA sequence: TGTGCCAGCAGCTTGTCCGCCCCCCAGCCCCAGCATTTT. Its protein is CASSLSAPQPQHF.

This sequence joins TRBV5-4 and TRBJ2-7, with 9 bases fitting TRBD1. The CDR3 covers 15 residues. V was pared by 5 bases and J by 1 base, with 7 bases of the junction left unmatched. The V gene's germline CDR1 is SGHNT and CDR2 YYREEE (reference sequence). The CDR3 region has the DNA TGTGCCAGCAGTCCTCCGGGACAGGGATCCTACGAGCAGTACTTC. Translation: CASSPPGQGSYEQYF.

The chain uses TRBV5-4 and TRBJ1-1; 7 bases map to TRBD1. With V trimmed by 7 bases and J by 0 bases, 6 bases remained unmatched. CDR1 is SGHNT and CDR2 is YYREEE in the germline V gene (reference sequence). This CDR3 contains 14 residues. The CDR3 DNA follows: TGTGCCAGCGCCCGGGGACAGCTGAACACTGAAGCTTTCTTT. It specifies CASARGQLNTEAFF.

The rearrangement joins TRBV28 to TRBJ2-2; 10 bases line up with TRBD2. The CDR3 consists of 19 residues. Germline CDR1 reads MDHEN; CDR2 reads SYDVKM. The V and J ends lost 3 bases and 2 bases, in that order; junction bases with no gene match: 12. CDR3 loop: CASSLVTSGDLLNTGELFF. In DNA form, the CDR3 reads TGTGCCAGCAGTTTGGTCACTAGCGGGGATCTCCTAAACACCGGGGAGCTGTTTTTT. Complete variable domain (other parts from reference TRBV28 and TRBJ2-2): DVKVTQSSRYLVKRTGEKVFLECVQDMDHENMFWYRQDPGLGLRLIYFSYDVKMKEKGDIPEGYSVSREKKERFSLILESASTNQTSMYLCASSLVTSGDLLNTGELFFGEGSRLTVL.

This chain connects TRBV27 to TRBJ1-1; D remains ambiguous. Between the trimmed V and J ends, which lost 2 bases and 1 base, there was a span of 17 bases. The CDR3 is made up of 17 amino acids. Per the germline V gene, CDR1 is MNHEY and CDR2 is SMNVEV (reference sequence). This CDR3 reads CASSLRLWGTSNTEAFF. The CDR3 region has the DNA TGTGCCAGCAGTTTACGCCTATGGGGAACTTCGAACACTGAAGCTTTCTTT.

The chain links TRBV4-3 to TRBJ1-1, with a weak D call TRBD1 (6 bases). Looked up from germline, CDR1 is LGHNA and CDR2 is YSLEER. V was shortened by 1 base and J by 4 bases, with 13 bases between the two germline ends. This CDR3 has 15 residues. The CDR3 coding sequence is TGCGCCAGCAGCCAAGGGGGGCGGTCGGGCACTGAAGCTTTCTTT. It codes for CASSQGGRSGTEAFF.

J is TRBJ2-1 and V is TRBV7-3; possibly TRBD1 for D (5 bases). The germline gives CDR1 SGHTA, CDR2 FQGTGA. This CDR3 region has 14 residues. V lost 1 base and J 7 bases, leaving 11 bases between the germline ends. CDR3 residues: CASSLNSRGNEQFF. The CDR3 DNA reads as TGTGCCAGCAGCTTAAATAGTAGGGGTAATGAGCAGTTCTTC. The variable domain in full, completed from reference TRBV7-3 and TRBJ2-1, reads GAGVSQTPSNKVTEKGKYVELRCDPISGHTALYWYRQSLGQGPEFLIYFQGTGAADDSGLPNDRFFAVRPEGSVSTLKIQRTERGDSAVYLCASSLNSRGNEQFFGPGTRLTVL.

The V gene is TRBV11-3, the J gene TRBJ2-2; no clear D. This CDR3 spans 16 amino acids. The V gene's germline CDR1 is SGHNT and CDR2 YENEEA. The V gene lost 5 bases and the J gene lost 0 bases, with 13 bases spanning the gap. The CDR3 sequence: CASSPRRTANTGELFF. The CDR3 DNA reads as TGTGCCAGCAGCCCCCGTCGGACGGCGAACACCGGGGAGCTGTTTTTT.

The chain couples TRBV7-2 to TRBJ1-5; D is undetermined. The CDR3 is made up of 12 amino acids. V was pared by 5 bases and J by 4 bases, with 6 bases between. Germline V CDR1 and CDR2: SGHTA, FQGNSA. CDR3 residues: CASSVLNQPQHF. The CDR3 DNA reads TGTGCCAGCAGCGTACTGAATCAGCCCCAGCATTTT.

The rearrangement uses TRBV30 and TRBJ2-5; D call uncertain. Deletions cut 8 bases from V and 2 bases from J, with 6 bases between. In germline, CDR1 is GTSNPN, CDR2 SVGIG (reference sequence). The CDR3 sequence is 10 residues long. The CDR3 loop is CARWQETQYF. CDR3 DNA sequence: TGTGCCCGCTGGCAAGAGACCCAGTACTTC.